This section outlines one TCR beta chain sequence together with its context. The antigen is not known. The study sampled blood at baseline, cycle 4 day 1, and cycle 7 day 1. The CDR3 runs 13 residues. J gave up 7 bases and V 2 bases, and 4 bases lay outside the gene matches. CDR1 and CDR2 (germline): GTSNPN, SVGIG (reference sequence). The data were produced by immunoSEQ multiplex PCR, yet TCRdb's version contains in-frame clones alone and is incomplete. The sample has approximately 82,000 clones, roughly 92% seen once. The record originates from a study of OX40 agonist ivuxolimab in advanced cancers. Notes on the study in general: The work left the antigen specificity of expanded peripheral T cells undetermined. Also showing low normalized T-cell clonal expansion were some of the nonresponders.

The receptor comes from an adult with an advanced solid tumor such as melanoma, head and neck, liver or kidney cancer. This chain joins TRBV30 and TRBJ1-4; 7 bases are a match to TRBD1. The sequencing here drew on CD4+ or CD8+ T cells sorted from blood, taken in a trial of the OX40 agonist ivuxolimab. CDR3 nucleotide sequence: TGTGCCTGGAGTACCGGGACAGTTGAAAAACTGTTTTTT. This translates into CAWSTGTVEKLFF.